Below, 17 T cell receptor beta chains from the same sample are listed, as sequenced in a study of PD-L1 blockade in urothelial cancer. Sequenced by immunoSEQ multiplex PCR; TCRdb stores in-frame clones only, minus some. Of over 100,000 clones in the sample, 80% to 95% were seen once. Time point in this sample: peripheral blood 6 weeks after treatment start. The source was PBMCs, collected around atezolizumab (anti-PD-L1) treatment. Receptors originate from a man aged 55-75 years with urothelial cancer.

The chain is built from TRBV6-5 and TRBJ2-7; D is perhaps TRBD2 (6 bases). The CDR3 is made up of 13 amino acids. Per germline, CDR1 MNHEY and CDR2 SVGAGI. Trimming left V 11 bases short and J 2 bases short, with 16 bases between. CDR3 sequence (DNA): TGTGCCGCTGGGCGGGGTCCTACCTACGAGCAGTACTTC. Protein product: CAAGRGPTYEQYF.

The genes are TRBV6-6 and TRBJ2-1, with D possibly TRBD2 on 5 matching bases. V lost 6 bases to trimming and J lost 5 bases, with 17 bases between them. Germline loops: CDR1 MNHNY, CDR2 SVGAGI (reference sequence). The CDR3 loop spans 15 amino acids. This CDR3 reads CASSPDSGPHNEQFF. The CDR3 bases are TGTGCCAGCAGCCCGGACTCCGGACCCCACAATGAGCAGTTCTTC.

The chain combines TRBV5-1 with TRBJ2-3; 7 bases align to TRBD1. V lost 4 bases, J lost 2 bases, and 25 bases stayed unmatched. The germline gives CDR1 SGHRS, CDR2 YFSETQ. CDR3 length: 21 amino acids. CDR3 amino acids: CASSPTPVDRLKPILTDTQYF. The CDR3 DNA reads TGCGCCAGCAGCCCAACTCCGGTGGACAGGTTAAAACCAATCCTCACAGATACGCAGTATTTT.

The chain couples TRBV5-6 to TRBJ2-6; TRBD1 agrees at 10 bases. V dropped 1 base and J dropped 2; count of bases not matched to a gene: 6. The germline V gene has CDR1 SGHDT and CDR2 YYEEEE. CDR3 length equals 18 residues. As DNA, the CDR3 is TGTGCCAGCAGCTTGCGGCAGGGGACAGGGGCTGGGGCCAACGTCCTGACTTTC. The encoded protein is CASSLRQGTGAGANVLTF.

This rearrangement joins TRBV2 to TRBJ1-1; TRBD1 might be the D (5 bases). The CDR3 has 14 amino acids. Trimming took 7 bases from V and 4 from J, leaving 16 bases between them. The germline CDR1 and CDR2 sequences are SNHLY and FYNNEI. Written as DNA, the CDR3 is TGTGCCAGCAATCCGGGGGAAATGGGCACTGAAGCTTTCTTT. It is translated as CASNPGEMGTEAFF. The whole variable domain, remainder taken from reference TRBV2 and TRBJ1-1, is EPEVTQTPSHQVTQMGQEVILRCVPISNHLYFYWYRQILGQKVEFLVSFYNNEISEKSEIFDDQFSVERPDGSNFTLKIRSTKLEDSAMYFCASNPGEMGTEAFFGQGTRLTVV.

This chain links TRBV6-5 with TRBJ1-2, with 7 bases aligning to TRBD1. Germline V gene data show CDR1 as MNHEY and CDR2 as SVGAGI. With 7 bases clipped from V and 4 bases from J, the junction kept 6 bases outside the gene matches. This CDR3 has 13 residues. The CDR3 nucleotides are TGTGCCAGCAAGGATACAGGGGTCTATGGCTACACCTTC. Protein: CASKDTGVYGYTF.

The CDR3 DNA reads TGTGCCAGCAGCCCCGTCGGAGACGGGGAGCTGTTTTTT. This gives the protein CASSPVGDGELFF. This rearrangement joins TRBV2 to TRBJ2-2; D unclear. The CDR3 is 13 residues long. Deletions cut 6 bases from V and 7 bases from J, with 12 bases between. CDR1 SNHLY and CDR2 FYNNEI come from the germline V gene.

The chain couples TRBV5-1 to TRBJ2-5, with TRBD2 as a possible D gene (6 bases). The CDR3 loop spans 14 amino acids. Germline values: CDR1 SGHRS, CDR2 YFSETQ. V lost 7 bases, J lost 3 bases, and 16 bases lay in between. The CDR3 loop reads CASQIADTEETQYF. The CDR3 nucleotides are TGCGCCAGCCAGATAGCGGATACCGAAGAGACCCAGTACTTC.

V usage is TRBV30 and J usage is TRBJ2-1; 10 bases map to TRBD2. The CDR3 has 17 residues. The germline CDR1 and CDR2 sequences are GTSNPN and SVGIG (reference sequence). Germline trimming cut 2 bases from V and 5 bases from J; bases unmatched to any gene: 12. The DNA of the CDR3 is TGTGCCTGGAGTATAAGGGCCCTAGCGGGGGTCAACAATGAGCAGTTCTTC. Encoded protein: CAWSIRALAGVNNEQFF.

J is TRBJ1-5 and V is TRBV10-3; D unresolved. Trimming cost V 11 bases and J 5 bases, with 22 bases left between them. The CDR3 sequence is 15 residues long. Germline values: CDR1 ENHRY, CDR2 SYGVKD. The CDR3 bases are TGTGCCGGTCTCACCGTCCGGGATCGGTATCAGCCCCAGCATTTT. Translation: CAGLTVRDRYQPQHF.

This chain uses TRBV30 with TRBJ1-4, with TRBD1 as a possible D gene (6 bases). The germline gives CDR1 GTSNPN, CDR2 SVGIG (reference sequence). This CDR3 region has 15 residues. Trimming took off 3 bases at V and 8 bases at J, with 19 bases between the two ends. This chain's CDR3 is CAWSPSSGGLEKLFF. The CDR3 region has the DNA TGTGCCTGGAGCCCATCCTCTGGGGGCCTCGAAAAACTGTTTTTT.

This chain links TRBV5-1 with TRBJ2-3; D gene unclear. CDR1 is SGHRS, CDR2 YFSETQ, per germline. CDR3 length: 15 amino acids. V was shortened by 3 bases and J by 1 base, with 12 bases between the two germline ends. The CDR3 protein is CASSSTPEGTDTQYF. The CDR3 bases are TGCGCCAGCAGCTCCACGCCCGAGGGCACAGATACGCAGTATTTT.

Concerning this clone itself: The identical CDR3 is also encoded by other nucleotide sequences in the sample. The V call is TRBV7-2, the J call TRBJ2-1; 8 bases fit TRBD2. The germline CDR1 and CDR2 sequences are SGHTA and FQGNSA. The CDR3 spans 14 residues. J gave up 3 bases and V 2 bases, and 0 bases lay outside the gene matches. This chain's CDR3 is CASSLTSGYNEQFF. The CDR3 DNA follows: TGTGCCAGCAGCTTAACTAGCGGCTACAATGAGCAGTTCTTC.

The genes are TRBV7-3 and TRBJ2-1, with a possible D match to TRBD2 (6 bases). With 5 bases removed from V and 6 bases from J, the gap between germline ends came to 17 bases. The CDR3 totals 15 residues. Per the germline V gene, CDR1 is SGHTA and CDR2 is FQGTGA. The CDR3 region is CASSPQVGGFNEQFF. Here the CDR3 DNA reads TGTGCCAGCAGCCCCCAGGTCGGAGGGTTCAATGAGCAGTTCTTC.

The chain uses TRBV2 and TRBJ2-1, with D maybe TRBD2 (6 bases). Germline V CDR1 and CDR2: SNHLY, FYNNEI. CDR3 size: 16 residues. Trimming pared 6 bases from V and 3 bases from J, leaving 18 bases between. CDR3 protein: CASSPLGRRGYNEQFF. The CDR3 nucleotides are TGTGCCAGCAGCCCCTTGGGGCGGAGGGGCTACAATGAGCAGTTCTTC.

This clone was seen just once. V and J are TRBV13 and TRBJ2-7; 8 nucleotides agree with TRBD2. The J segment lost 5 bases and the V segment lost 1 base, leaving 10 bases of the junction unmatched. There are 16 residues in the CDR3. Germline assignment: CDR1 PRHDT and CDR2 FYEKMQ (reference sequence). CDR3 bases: TGTGCCAGCAGCTTAGAGTTCCCAGCGGGAGACAACGAGCAGTACTTC. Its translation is CASSLEFPAGDNEQYF.

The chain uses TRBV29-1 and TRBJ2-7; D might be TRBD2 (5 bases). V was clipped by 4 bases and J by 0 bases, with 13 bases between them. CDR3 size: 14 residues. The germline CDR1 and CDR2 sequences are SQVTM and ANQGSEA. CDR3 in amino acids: CSVVHPTSSYEQYF. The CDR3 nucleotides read TGCAGCGTTGTTCATCCTACTAGCTCCTACGAGCAGTACTTC.